Below, 14 T cell receptor beta chains from the same sample are listed, as sequenced in a study of glioma-infiltrating T cells after dendritic cell vaccination (dated by TCRdb to 2016 to 2017). The label giving this sample's time point can be read as: after dendritic cell vaccination, including at tumor progression/relapse. The library was obtained by the immunoSEQ multiplex PCR assay. Held by TCRdb, this immuneACCESS table contains in-frame sequences only and omits some clones. Under half of the omission traces to an unresolved V gene where checked; the cause of the rest is unknown. The sample data list fewer than 70,000 clones, and more than 75% of these were observed just once. The ten largest clones represent more than 8.5% of the sample. The starting material was blood, obtained after dendritic cell vaccination. The receptors derive from a human donor with glioblastoma.

This clone appeared once. This sample includes further DNA sequences coding for the same CDR3. This chain joins TRBV1 and TRBJ2-7; the table names TRBD2, a call not compared with the DNA. TRBV1 is a known pseudogene. This CDR3 has 15 residues. The CDR3 bases are TGCACCAGCAGCCAAGCGACAAGGGAGCCCTACGAGCAGTATTTC. The encoded protein is CTSSQATREPYEQYF.

This chain links TRBV7-3 with TRBJ2-3; 11 nucleotides line up with TRBD2. This CDR3 comprises 17 residues. The junction had 11 bases not matched to a gene; V was cut back by 3 bases and J by 6 bases. CDR1 is SGHTA, CDR2 FQGTGA, per germline. CDR3 nucleotides: TGTGCCAGCAGCTTCAGTGGTAGCGGGGGGGCTGGTGATACGCAGTATTTT. Its translation: CASSFSGSGGAGDTQYF.

This chain uses TRBV9 with TRBJ1-1, with D possibly matching TRBD1 (6 bases). V was pared by 3 bases and J by 10 bases, with 19 bases between. The CDR3 runs to 14 residues. The germline CDR1 and CDR2 sequences are SGDLS and YYNGEE. CDR3 residues: CASSAFGKQGLAFF. DNA of the CDR3: TGTGCCAGCAGCGCCTTCGGAAAACAGGGTTTAGCTTTCTTT.

The chain's CDR3 is CASRMTASSGNTIYF. The CDR3, as DNA: TGTGCCAGTAGGATGACAGCGAGCTCTGGAAACACCATATATTTT. The chain uses TRBV19 and TRBJ1-3; the D gene is possibly TRBD1 (5 bases). There are 15 residues in the CDR3. Germline values: CDR1 LNHDA, CDR2 SQIVND (reference sequence). The V end lost 6 bases, the J end lost 0 bases, and 12 bases lay between the germline ends.

This clone has just one count. The chain couples TRBV2 to TRBJ1-6; 8 positions agree with TRBD1. Germline loops: CDR1 SNHLY, CDR2 FYNNEI. The CDR3 extends over 13 amino acids. V dropped 7 bases and J dropped 9; count of bases not matched to a gene: 5. CDR3 amino acids: CASIQGASSPLHF. CDR3 sequence (DNA): TGTGCCAGCATCCAGGGGGCGAGTTCACCCCTCCACTTT.

Only one count was recorded for this clone. The chain links TRBV4-3 to TRBJ1-2; TRBD1 is a possible D gene (5 bases). Germline V lookup: CDR1 LGHNA, CDR2 YSLEER. Trimming took 2 bases from V and 3 from J, leaving 13 bases between them. The CDR3 is made up of 15 amino acids. CDR3 coding DNA: TGCGCCAGCAGCCAAATTTCAGGGTCCTACTATGGCTACACCTTC. Amino acids: CASSQISGSYYGYTF.

J is TRBJ1-2 and V is TRBV29-1; D might be TRBD1 (5 bases). CDR3 length equals 13 residues. Between the trimmed V and J ends, which lost 6 bases and 2 bases, there was a span of 13 bases. Germline CDR1 and CDR2: SQVTM and ANQGSEA. DNA of the CDR3: TGCAGCGTGGCACGGGGGGACAACTATGGCTACACCTTC. This sequence encodes CSVARGDNYGYTF.

The chain couples TRBV5-4 to TRBJ2-3, with D possibly TRBD2 on 5 matching bases. V gave up 0 bases and J gave up 6 bases, with 14 bases separating them. The CDR3 totals 15 residues. Germline loops: CDR1 SGHNT, CDR2 YYREEE (reference sequence). The CDR3 DNA reads TGTGCCAGCAGCTTGGATAGCCAGAGGGCGGATACGCAGTATTTT. This gives the protein CASSLDSQRADTQYF.

The rearrangement joins TRBV7-9 to TRBJ2-1, with D tentatively TRBD2 (6 bases). Between the trimmed V and J ends, which lost 1 base and 4 bases, there was a span of 8 bases. This CDR3 is built from 14 residues. Germline CDR1 and CDR2: SEHNR and FQNEAQ (reference sequence). As DNA, the CDR3 is TGTGCCAGCAGCTTAGAGGCGGGATACAATGAGCAGTTCTTC. It codes for CASSLEAGYNEQFF.

This clone was recorded at least ten times. The CDR3 loop is CASSRDSANTGELFF. CDR3 DNA sequence: TGCGCCAGCAGTCGCGACAGCGCGAACACCGGGGAGCTGTTTTTT. This chain joins TRBV10-1 and TRBJ2-2; weak D call: TRBD1 (5 bases). The CDR3 is 15 residues long. In germline, CDR1 is WNHNN, CDR2 SYGVQD (reference sequence). Trimming shortened V by 5 bases and J by 0 bases, and 10 bases separated the two germline ends.

The chain combines TRBV5-1 with TRBJ2-7; 8 bases map to TRBD1. Germline values: CDR1 SGHRS, CDR2 YFSETQ. The CDR3 runs to 15 residues. Germline trimming cut 2 bases from V and 5 bases from J; bases unmatched to any gene: 9. CDR3 DNA sequence: TGCGCCAGCAGCTTTCCCAGGGGGCAGAATGACGAGCAGTACTTC. This sequence encodes CASSFPRGQNDEQYF.

This chain uses TRBV6-5 with TRBJ2-2; 7 nucleotides align to TRBD1. This CDR3 is built from 16 residues. Per germline, CDR1 MNHEY and CDR2 SVGAGI. J was trimmed by 2 bases and V by 2 bases; bases with no gene match: 5. The CDR3 DNA sequence: TGTGCCAGCAGTTACGGGACAGCGGTTAACACCGGGGAGCTGTTTTTT. Translation gives CASSYGTAVNTGELFF.

V gene TRBV6-1 combines with J gene TRBJ2-7; tentative D call: TRBD1 (6 bases). The V gene's germline CDR1 is MNHNS and CDR2 SASEGT. This CDR3 comprises 13 residues. V was trimmed by 6 bases and J by 2 bases, leaving 11 bases between them. The CDR3 bases are TGTGCCAGCAGACGGACAGCGACCTACGAGCAGTACTTC. It codes for CASRRTATYEQYF.

The chain has TRBV25-1 and TRBJ2-6, with D perhaps matching TRBD2 (5 bases). The CDR3 has 16 amino acids. Germline V gene sequence: CDR1 MGHDK, CDR2 SYGVNS. V gave up 8 bases and J gave up 0 bases, with 14 bases separating them. This CDR3 is CASSNLGSSGANVLTF. DNA for the CDR3: TGTGCCAGCTCAAACCTAGGGAGCTCTGGGGCCAACGTCCTGACTTTC.